Here is one T cell receptor beta chain with its context. The sample belongs to a study of blood T cell repertoires in COVID-19. Per germline, CDR1 LGHDT and CDR2 YNNKEL (reference sequence). The CDR3 is 17 residues long. V lost 1 base, J lost 4 bases, and 19 bases lay in between. Clones were sequenced by immunoSEQ multiplex PCR, and TCRdb holds only the in-frame ones, with some missing. Of roughly 70,000 clones listed, around 74% are singletons. V gene TRBV3-1 (or the pseudogene TRBV3-2) combines with J gene TRBJ1-1; tentative D call: TRBD1 (5 bases). This clonotype was obtained from a man between 65 and 85 years old with acute or convalescent COVID-19. The material sequenced was peripheral blood. The CDR3 here is CASSQVPFGSGITEAFF. The CDR3 DNA reads TGTGCCAGCAGCCAAGTACCCTTCGGGTCAGGGATCACTGAAGCTTTCTTT.